The 25 T cell receptor beta chains listed next were all sequenced from one sample in a study of PD-1 blockade in classical Hodgkin lymphoma. The repertoire was sequenced with immunoSEQ multiplex PCR; TCRdb's copy has only in-frame clones and lacks some. The sample shows some 100,000 clones, around 90% of them seen only once. Brentuximab vedotin exposure varied among the patients, all of whom had relapsed after autologous stem cell transplantation. The material was peripheral blood mononuclear cells (PBMCs), obtained at baseline. Receptor source: a human donor with classical Hodgkin lymphoma.

The rearrangement uses TRBV7-9 and TRBJ2-7; 8 positions match TRBD2. This CDR3 has 16 residues. Germline trimming cut 5 bases from V and 1 base from J; bases unmatched to any gene: 10. The germline V gene encodes CDR1 SEHNR and CDR2 FQNEAQ (reference sequence). For the CDR3, the DNA is TGTGCCAGCAGCCCCACGGCGGGACTAGGATCCTACGAGCAGTACTTC. It codes for CASSPTAGLGSYEQYF.

The J gene is TRBJ2-3, the V gene TRBV19, with D possibly being TRBD1 (6 bases). In germline, CDR1 is LNHDA, CDR2 SQIVND (reference sequence). V shed 5 bases and J shed 0 bases, with 18 bases lying between them. The CDR3 has 17 amino acids. The CDR3 spells CASSPLGRGPSTDTQYF. CDR3 DNA sequence: TGTGCCAGTAGTCCTTTAGGCAGGGGACCGAGCACAGATACGCAGTATTTT.

The J gene is TRBJ1-2, the V gene TRBV18, with D perhaps matching TRBD1 (5 bases). CDR3 length: 14 amino acids. Per germline, CDR1 KGHSH and CDR2 LQKENI. V was pared by 4 bases and J by 2 bases, with 11 bases between. The CDR3 DNA is TGTGCCAGCTCACAATTCGAGGGGAACTATGGCTACACCTTC. Translation: CASSQFEGNYGYTF.

The chain joins TRBV20-1 to TRBJ2-3; tentatively, D is TRBD2 (6 bases). Trimming removed 3 bases at V and 5 bases at J, with 6 bases between. From germline, CDR1 is DFQATT and CDR2 SNEGSKA (reference sequence). The CDR3 has 11 residues. The CDR3 nucleotides are TGCAGTGCTAGGGGGGGAGATACGCAGTATTTT. Residues: CSARGGDTQYF.

The chain carries TRBV30 and TRBJ1-1; TRBD1 might be the D (6 bases). CDR1 GTSNPN and CDR2 SVGIG come from the germline V gene (reference sequence). The V and J ends lost 3 bases and 8 bases respectively, with 13 bases between them. The CDR3 length is 12 residues. For the CDR3, the DNA is TGTGCCTGGAGCAAGAACGGACAGGAAGCTTTCTTT. This encodes CAWSKNGQEAFF.

This chain links TRBV19 with TRBJ2-2; TRBD1 or TRBD2 may be the D gene (5 bases each). Germline-derived CDR1 and CDR2 are LNHDA and SQIVND (reference sequence). This CDR3 comprises 15 residues. V lost 0 bases and J 4 bases, leaving 9 bases between the germline ends. The CDR3 bases are TGTGCCAGTAGTATAGATGGGGGATTCACCGGGGAGCTGTTTTTT. Translating gives CASSIDGGFTGELFF.

V usage is TRBV19 and J usage is TRBJ2-3, with D hard to call. This CDR3 is built from 14 residues. V dropped 1 base and J dropped 8 bases, with 13 bases sitting between them. Germline CDR1 reads LNHDA; CDR2 reads SQIVND (reference sequence). The CDR3 loop is CASSIGGRAATQYF. The CDR3 coding sequence is TGTGCCAGTAGTATAGGTGGTAGGGCGGCTACGCAGTATTTT.

This clone has a single count. The chain is built from TRBV4-1 and TRBJ2-1; tentative D call: TRBD2 (6 bases). The length of the CDR3 is 16 residues. Germline V CDR1 and CDR2: MGHRA, YSYEKL. With 0 bases removed from V and 6 bases from J, the gap between germline ends came to 15 bases. The DNA for the CDR3 is TGCGCCAGCAGCCAAGAATGGGCGGGATGGAGCAATGAGCAGTTCTTC. It yields the protein CASSQEWAGWSNEQFF.

The gene calls are TRBV2 and TRBJ2-1, with 8 bases aligning to TRBD2. The CDR3 extends over 14 amino acids. V shed 7 bases and J 6 bases; nucleotides not matched to a gene: 8. Germline-derived CDR1 and CDR2 are SNHLY and FYNNEI. CDR3 DNA sequence: TGTGCCAGCAAAGTAGGACTAGCCTCCAATGAGCAGTTCTTC. Its protein is CASKVGLASNEQFF.

The chain combines TRBV5-4 with TRBJ2-7, with D uncertain. Between the trimmed V and J ends, which lost 0 bases and 5 bases, there was a span of 6 bases. The CDR3 totals 12 residues. Per the germline V gene, CDR1 is SGHNT and CDR2 is YYREEE (reference sequence). CDR3 loop: CASSLDFDEQYF. The DNA of the CDR3 is TGTGCCAGCAGCTTGGATTTTGACGAGCAGTACTTC.

The chain joins TRBV6-1 to TRBJ2-5; D unresolved. The DNA end is more similar to TRBJ2-7, so the J call may be wrong. This CDR3 has 12 residues. CDR1 is MNHNS and CDR2 is SASEGT in the germline V gene. CDR3 sequence reads: CASASWALEQYF. In nucleotides, the CDR3 is TGTGCCAGCGCCAGCTGGGCTCTCGAGCAGTACTTC.

This sequence joins TRBV5-1 and TRBJ2-3; maybe TRBD2 (5 bases). The CDR3 has 14 amino acids. The V gene's germline CDR1 is SGHRS and CDR2 YFSETQ. V dropped 5 bases and J dropped 2 bases, with 12 bases sitting between them. CDR3 DNA: TGCGCCAGCAGGGACTCTTGGGTCACAGATACGCAGTATTTT. Its protein product is CASRDSWVTDTQYF. Complete variable domain (other parts from reference TRBV5-1 and TRBJ2-3): KAGVTQTPRYLIKTRGQQVTLSCSPISGHRSVSWYQQTPGQGLQFLFEYFSETQRNKGNFPGRFSGRQFSNSRSEMNVSTLELGDSALYLCASRDSWVTDTQYFGPGTRLTVL.

The V and J genes are TRBV2 and TRBJ2-1, with 10 bases fitting TRBD1. V shed 8 bases, J shed 8 bases, and the junction held 3 bases outside the gene matches. Per the germline V gene, CDR1 is SNHLY and CDR2 is FYNNEI. The CDR3 sequence is 12 residues long. This CDR3 is CASRDRGYEQFF. DNA for the CDR3: TGTGCCAGCCGGGACAGGGGTTATGAGCAGTTCTTC.

Remarks on this clone: The same CDR3 arises from other DNA sequences in this sample as well. The chain couples TRBV28 to TRBJ2-2, with D unclear. The CDR3 extends over 11 amino acids. CDR1 is MDHEN, CDR2 SYDVKM, per germline. Between the trimmed V and J ends, which lost 6 bases and 3 bases, there was a span of 2 bases. The CDR3 DNA is TGTGCCAGCAGCTACACCGGGGAGCTGTTTTTT. It yields the protein CASSYTGELFF.

V and J are TRBV21-1 and TRBJ2-7; the table assigns TRBD2, which was not confirmed against the DNA. TRBV21-1 is marked as a pseudogene. The CDR3 has 15 residues. The CDR3 loop is CAIKGTSGRWREQYF. DNA for the CDR3: TGTGCCATCAAAGGGACTAGCGGGAGGTGGCGCGAGCAGTACTTC.

This rearrangement joins TRBV15 to TRBJ2-1; 7 positions match TRBD1. The CDR3 sequence is 16 residues long. Looked up from germline, CDR1 is LNHNV and CDR2 is YYDKDF (reference sequence). V was pared by 0 bases and J by 9 bases, with 11 bases of the junction left unmatched. CDR3 DNA sequence: TGTGCCACCAGCAGAGATACCGGGACAGCATCGGGTGAGCAGTTCTTC. Its translation is CATSRDTGTASGEQFF. Full variable domain (remainder filled in from reference TRBV15 and TRBJ2-1): DAMVIQNPRYQVTQFGKPVTLSCSQTLNHNVMYWYQQKSSQAPKLLFHYYDKDFNNEADTPDNFQSRRPNTSFCFLDIRSPGLGDTAMYLCATSRDTGTASGEQFFGPGTRLTVL.

This clone has a single count. The chain employs TRBV27 and TRBJ2-5; D ambiguous. Germline V gene lookup returns CDR1 MNHEY and CDR2 SMNVEV (reference sequence). The CDR3 length is 13 residues. Trimming removed 2 bases at V and 7 bases at J, with 11 bases between. For the CDR3, the DNA is TGTGCCAGCAGTTTAGAACAATCCGGGACCCAGTACTTC. Translated, it gives CASSLEQSGTQYF.

The chain is built from TRBV6-5 and TRBJ2-7; 9 bases match TRBD1. The CDR3 totals 14 residues. Germline trimming cut 6 bases from V and 4 bases from J; bases unmatched to any gene: 7. The germline gives CDR1 MNHEY, CDR2 SVGAGI. This CDR3 reads CASSSGTGMYEQYF. The CDR3 DNA follows: TGTGCCAGCAGCTCCGGGACAGGGATGTACGAGCAGTACTTC.

This clone has just one count. The chain carries TRBV5-4 and TRBJ2-5, with 7 bases identical to TRBD2. Trimming removed 7 bases from V and 5 bases from J; junction bases left unmatched: 11. The CDR3 loop spans 14 amino acids. CDR1 and CDR2 from the germline V gene are SGHNT and YYREEE (reference sequence). CDR3 sequence (DNA): TGTGCCAGCGGGGGGGGTCTCCGTCGGGAGACCCAGTACTTC. It specifies CASGGGLRRETQYF.

This sequence joins TRBV19 and TRBJ2-7; 10 positions match TRBD1. Germline values: CDR1 LNHDA, CDR2 SQIVND (reference sequence). CDR3 length: 13 amino acids. The V gene end was trimmed by 6 bases and the J gene end by 2 bases; junction bases not matched to a gene: 1. The CDR3: CASRGQGTYEQYF. The CDR3 DNA sequence: TGTGCCAGTAGGGGACAGGGGACCTACGAGCAGTACTTC.

This clone was detected a few times. This chain joins TRBV19 and TRBJ1-1; no definite D call. This CDR3 has 15 amino acids. Trimming took off 7 bases at V and 0 bases at J, with 15 bases between the two ends. Per germline, CDR1 LNHDA and CDR2 SQIVND (reference sequence). The CDR3 DNA reads TGTGCCAGTACTGACGGGAGGACGATGAACACTGAAGCTTTCTTT. This translates into CASTDGRTMNTEAFF. The complete variable domain, with remaining parts taken from reference TRBV19 and TRBJ1-1, reads DGGITQSPKYLFRKEGQNVTLSCEQNLNHDAMYWYRQDPGQGLRLIYYSQIVNDFQKGDIAEGYSVSREKKESFPLTVTSAQKNPTAFYLCASTDGRTMNTEAFFGQGTRLTVV.

The chain uses TRBV28 and TRBJ2-7; D tentatively fits TRBD1 or TRBD2 (5 bases each). Germline values: CDR1 MDHEN, CDR2 SYDVKM. V lost 4 bases and J lost 0, with 7 bases in between. There are 13 residues in the CDR3. The CDR3 sequence: CASSSGGSYEQYF. The CDR3 nucleotides are TGTGCCAGCAGTTCTGGGGGCTCCTACGAGCAGTACTTC. The variable domain in full, completed from reference TRBV28 and TRBJ2-7, reads DVKVTQSSRYLVKRTGEKVFLECVQDMDHENMFWYRQDPGLGLRLIYFSYDVKMKEKGDIPEGYSVSREKKERFSLILESASTNQTSMYLCASSSGGSYEQYFGPGTRLTVT.

DNA for the CDR3: TGCGCCAGCAGCTTGGCGCGACTAGCGGGAGACTACGAGCAGTACTTC. This gives the protein CASSLARLAGDYEQYF. The rearrangement joins TRBV5-1 to TRBJ2-7; 12 nucleotides match TRBD2. V trimming: 0 bases; J trimming: 3 bases; junction bases outside the gene matches: 4. Germline loops: CDR1 SGHRS, CDR2 YFSETQ. This CDR3 is 16 amino acids long. The full variable domain, rest sourced from reference TRBV5-1 and TRBJ2-7, is KAGVTQTPRYLIKTRGQQVTLSCSPISGHRSVSWYQQTPGQGLQFLFEYFSETQRNKGNFPGRFSGRQFSNSRSEMNVSTLELGDSALYLCASSLARLAGDYEQYFGPGTRLTVT.

This chain uses TRBV18 with TRBJ2-1; TRBD2 might be the D (6 bases). From germline, CDR1 is KGHSH and CDR2 LQKENI. This CDR3 contains 14 residues. V was clipped by 1 base and J by 6 bases, with 10 bases between them. In DNA form, the CDR3 reads TGTGCCAGCTCACCACAACTAGCAGGCAATGAGCAGTTCTTC. This codes for CASSPQLAGNEQFF.

This CDR3 is CASSRDRNTGELFF. The CDR3 bases are TGTGCCAGCAGTCGGGACAGAAACACCGGGGAGCTGTTTTTT. This chain uses TRBV2 with TRBJ2-2; 7 bases fit TRBD1. In germline, CDR1 is SNHLY, CDR2 FYNNEI. The CDR3 sequence is 14 residues long. V lost 5 bases to trimming and J lost 2 bases; unmatched junction nucleotides: 2. Supplemented by reference TRBV2 and TRBJ2-2, the full variable domain reads EPEVTQTPSHQVTQMGQEVILRCVPISNHLYFYWYRQILGQKVEFLVSFYNNEISEKSEIFDDQFSVERPDGSNFTLKIRSTKLEDSAMYFCASSRDRNTGELFFGEGSRLTVL.